This T cell receptor beta chain was sequenced for a study of blood T cell repertoires in COVID-19. The wider study: Sites across the United States, Italy and Spain contributed samples from acute and convalescent COVID-19. Sample material is recorded as cDNA or gDNA derived from T cells, B-cell-depleted T cells, or PBMCs.

Assay used: immunoSEQ multiplex PCR; TCRdb lists only in-frame clones, some missing. The table records 120,000 or so clones, 79% of them present only once. What was sequenced was peripheral blood. This receptor was identified in a middle-aged man with active or convalescent COVID-19.

The CDR3 reads CATTAGQPSPLHF. CDR3 nucleotide sequence: TGTGCCACCACGGCGGGACAGCCTTCACCCCTCCACTTT. J is TRBJ1-6 and V is TRBV19; TRBD1 matches at 7 bases. The CDR3 has 13 residues. CDR1 is LNHDA and CDR2 is SQIVND in the germline V gene (reference sequence). Unmatched junction bases numbered 9, after V lost 10 bases and J lost 9 bases.